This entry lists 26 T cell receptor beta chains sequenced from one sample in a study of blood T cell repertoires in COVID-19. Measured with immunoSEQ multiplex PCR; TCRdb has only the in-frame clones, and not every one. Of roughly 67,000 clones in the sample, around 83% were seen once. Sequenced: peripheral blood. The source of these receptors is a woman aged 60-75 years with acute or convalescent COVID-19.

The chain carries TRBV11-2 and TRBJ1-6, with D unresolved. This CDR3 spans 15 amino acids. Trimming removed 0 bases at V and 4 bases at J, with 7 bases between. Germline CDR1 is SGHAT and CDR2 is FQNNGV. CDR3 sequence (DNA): TGTGCCAGCAGCTTAGATAGCCAGTATAATTCACCCCTCCACTTT. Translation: CASSLDSQYNSPLHF. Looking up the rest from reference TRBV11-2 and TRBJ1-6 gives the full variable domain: EAGVAQSPRYKIIEKRQSVAFWCNPISGHATLYWYQQILGQGPKLLIQFQNNGVVDDSQLPKDRFSAERLKGVDSTLKIQPAKLEDSAVYLCASSLDSQYNSPLHFGNGTRLTVT.

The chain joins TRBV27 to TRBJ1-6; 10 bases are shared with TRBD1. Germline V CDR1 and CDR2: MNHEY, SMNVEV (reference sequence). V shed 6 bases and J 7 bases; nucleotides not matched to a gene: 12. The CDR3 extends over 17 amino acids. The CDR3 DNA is TGTGCCAGCAGCCCATCGACAGGGGGCTTAAGAAATTCACCCCTCCACTTT. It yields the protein CASSPSTGGLRNSPLHF.

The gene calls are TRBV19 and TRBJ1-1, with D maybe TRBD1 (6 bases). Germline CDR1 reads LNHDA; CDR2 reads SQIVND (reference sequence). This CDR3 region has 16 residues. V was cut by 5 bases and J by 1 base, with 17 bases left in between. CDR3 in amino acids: CASSLQTGTPNTEAFF. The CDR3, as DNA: TGTGCCAGTAGTCTCCAAACCGGGACACCGAACACTGAAGCTTTCTTT.

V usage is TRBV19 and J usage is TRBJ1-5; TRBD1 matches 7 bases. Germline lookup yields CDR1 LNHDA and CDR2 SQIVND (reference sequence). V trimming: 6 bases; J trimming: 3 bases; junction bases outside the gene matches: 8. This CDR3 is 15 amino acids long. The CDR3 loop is CASRRGQQTNQPQHF. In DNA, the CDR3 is TGTGCCAGTAGAAGGGGACAGCAAACCAATCAGCCCCAGCATTTT.

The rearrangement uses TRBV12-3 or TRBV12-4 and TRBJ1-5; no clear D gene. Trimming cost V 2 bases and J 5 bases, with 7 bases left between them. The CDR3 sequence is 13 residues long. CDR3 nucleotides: TGTGCCAGCAGTTTAAGCCGGGATCAGCCCCAGCATTTT. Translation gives CASSLSRDQPQHF.

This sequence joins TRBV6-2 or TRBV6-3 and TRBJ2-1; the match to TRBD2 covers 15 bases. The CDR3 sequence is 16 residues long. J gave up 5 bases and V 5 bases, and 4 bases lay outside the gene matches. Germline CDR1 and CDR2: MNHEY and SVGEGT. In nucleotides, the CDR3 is TGTGCCAGCAGTAAGGGACTAGCGGGGGGAGACAATGAGCAGTTCTTC. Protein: CASSKGLAGGDNEQFF.

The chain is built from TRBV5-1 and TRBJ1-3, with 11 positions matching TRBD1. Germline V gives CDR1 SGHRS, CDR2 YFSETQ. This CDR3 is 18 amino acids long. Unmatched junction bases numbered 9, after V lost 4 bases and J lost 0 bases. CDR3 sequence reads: CASSPGGTGGLSGNTIYF. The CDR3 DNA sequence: TGCGCCAGCAGCCCCGGGGGGACAGGGGGACTCTCTGGAAACACCATATATTTT. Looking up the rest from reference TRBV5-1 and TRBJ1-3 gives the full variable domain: KAGVTQTPRYLIKTRGQQVTLSCSPISGHRSVSWYQQTPGQGLQFLFEYFSETQRNKGNFPGRFSGRQFSNSRSEMNVSTLELGDSALYLCASSPGGTGGLSGNTIYFGEGSWLTVV.

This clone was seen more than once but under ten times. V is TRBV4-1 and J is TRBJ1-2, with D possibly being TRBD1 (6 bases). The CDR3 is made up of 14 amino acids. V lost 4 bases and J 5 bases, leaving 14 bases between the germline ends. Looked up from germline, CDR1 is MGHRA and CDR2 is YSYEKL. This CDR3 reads CASSLPGQRYGYTF. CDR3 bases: TGCGCCAGCAGCCTGCCCGGACAGAGATATGGCTACACCTTC.

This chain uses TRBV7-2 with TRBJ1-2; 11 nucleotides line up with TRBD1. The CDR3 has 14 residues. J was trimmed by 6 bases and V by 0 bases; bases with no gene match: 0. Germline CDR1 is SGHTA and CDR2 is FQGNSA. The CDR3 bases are TGTGCCAGCAGCTTAGCGGACAGGGGGCATGGCTACACCTTC. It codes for CASSLADRGHGYTF.

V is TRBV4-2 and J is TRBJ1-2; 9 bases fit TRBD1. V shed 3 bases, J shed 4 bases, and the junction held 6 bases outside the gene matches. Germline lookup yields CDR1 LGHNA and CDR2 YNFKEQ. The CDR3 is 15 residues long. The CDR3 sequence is CASSQSTGGGYGYTF. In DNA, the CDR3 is TGTGCCAGCAGCCAGTCAACAGGGGGCGGCTATGGCTACACCTTC.

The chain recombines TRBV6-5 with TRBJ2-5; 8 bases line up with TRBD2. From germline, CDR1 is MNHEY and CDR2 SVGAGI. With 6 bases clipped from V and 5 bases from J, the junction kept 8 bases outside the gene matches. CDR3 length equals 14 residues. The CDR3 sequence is CASSWTSLGETQYF. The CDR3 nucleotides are TGTGCCAGCAGCTGGACTAGCTTGGGGGAGACCCAGTACTTC.

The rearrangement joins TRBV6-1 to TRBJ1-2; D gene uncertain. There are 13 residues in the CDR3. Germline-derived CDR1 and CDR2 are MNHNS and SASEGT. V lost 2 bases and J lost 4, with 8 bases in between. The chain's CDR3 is CASSERVLYGYTF. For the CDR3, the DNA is TGTGCCAGCAGTGAACGGGTACTCTATGGCTACACCTTC.

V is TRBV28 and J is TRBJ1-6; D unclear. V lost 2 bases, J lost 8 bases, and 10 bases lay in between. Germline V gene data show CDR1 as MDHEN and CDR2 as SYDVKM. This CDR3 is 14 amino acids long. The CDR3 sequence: CASSLGGVDSPLHF. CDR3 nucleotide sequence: TGTGCCAGCAGTTTAGGCGGTGTGGATTCACCCCTCCACTTT. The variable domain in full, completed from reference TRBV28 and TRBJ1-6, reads DVKVTQSSRYLVKRTGEKVFLECVQDMDHENMFWYRQDPGLGLRLIYFSYDVKMKEKGDIPEGYSVSREKKERFSLILESASTNQTSMYLCASSLGGVDSPLHFGNGTRLTVT.

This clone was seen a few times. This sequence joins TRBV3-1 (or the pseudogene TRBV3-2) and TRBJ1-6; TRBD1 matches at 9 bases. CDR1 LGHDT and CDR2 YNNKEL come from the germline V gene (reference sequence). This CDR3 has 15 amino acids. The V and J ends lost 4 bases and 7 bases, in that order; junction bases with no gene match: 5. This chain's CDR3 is CASSPWDRENSPLHF. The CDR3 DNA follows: TGTGCCAGCAGCCCCTGGGACAGGGAGAATTCACCCCTCCACTTT.

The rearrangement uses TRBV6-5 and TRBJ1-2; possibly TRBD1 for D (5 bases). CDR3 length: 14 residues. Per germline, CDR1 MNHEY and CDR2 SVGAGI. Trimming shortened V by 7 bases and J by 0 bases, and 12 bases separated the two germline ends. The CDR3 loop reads CASMEGPANYGYTF. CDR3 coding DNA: TGTGCCAGCATGGAGGGGCCAGCTAACTATGGCTACACCTTC.

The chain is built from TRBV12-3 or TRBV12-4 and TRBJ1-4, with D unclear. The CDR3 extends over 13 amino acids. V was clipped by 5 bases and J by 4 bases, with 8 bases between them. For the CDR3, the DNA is TGTGCCAGCAGTCAGGTGAATAATGAAAAACTGTTTTTT. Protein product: CASSQVNNEKLFF.

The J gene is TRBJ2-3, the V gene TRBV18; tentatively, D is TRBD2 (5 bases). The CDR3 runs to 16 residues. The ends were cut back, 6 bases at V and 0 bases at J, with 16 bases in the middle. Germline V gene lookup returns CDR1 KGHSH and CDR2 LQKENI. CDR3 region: CASSSGVELSTDTQYF. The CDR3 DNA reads TGTGCCAGCTCTTCCGGGGTTGAGCTTAGCACAGATACGCAGTATTTT.

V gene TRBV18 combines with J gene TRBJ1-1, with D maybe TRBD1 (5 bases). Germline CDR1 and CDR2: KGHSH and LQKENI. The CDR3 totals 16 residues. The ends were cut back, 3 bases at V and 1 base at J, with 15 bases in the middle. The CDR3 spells CASSPRAGRGNTEAFF. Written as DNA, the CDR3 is TGTGCCAGCTCACCCCGGGCAGGGAGGGGGAACACTGAAGCTTTCTTT.

The DNA for the CDR3 is TGTGCCACCCCGGGGCAGGGGAATTCACCCCTCCACTTT. Its translation is CATPGQGNSPLHF. V gene TRBV6-5 combines with J gene TRBJ1-6; the D gene is possibly TRBD1 (6 bases). V was cut by 10 bases and J by 7 bases, with 14 bases left in between. Germline V gives CDR1 MNHEY, CDR2 SVGAGI. The CDR3 is made up of 13 amino acids.

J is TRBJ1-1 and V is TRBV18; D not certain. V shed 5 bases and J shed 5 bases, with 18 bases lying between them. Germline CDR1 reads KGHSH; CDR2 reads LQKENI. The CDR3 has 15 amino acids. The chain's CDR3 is CASSMEGLGRTEAFF. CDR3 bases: TGTGCCAGCTCAATGGAGGGATTAGGAAGGACTGAAGCTTTCTTT.

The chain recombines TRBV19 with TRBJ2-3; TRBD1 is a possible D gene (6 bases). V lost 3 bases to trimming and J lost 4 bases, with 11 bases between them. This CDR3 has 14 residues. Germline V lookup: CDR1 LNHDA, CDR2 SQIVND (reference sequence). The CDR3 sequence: CASSMPTGSDTQYF. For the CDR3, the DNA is TGTGCCAGTAGTATGCCTACAGGGTCAGATACGCAGTATTTT.

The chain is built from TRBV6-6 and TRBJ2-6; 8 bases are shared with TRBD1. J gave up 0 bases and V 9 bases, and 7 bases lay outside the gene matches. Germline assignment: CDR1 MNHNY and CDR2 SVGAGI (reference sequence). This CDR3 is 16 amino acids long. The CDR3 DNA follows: TGTGCCAGTATGGACAGGGCAAACTCTGGGGCCAACGTCCTGACTTTC. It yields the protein CASMDRANSGANVLTF.

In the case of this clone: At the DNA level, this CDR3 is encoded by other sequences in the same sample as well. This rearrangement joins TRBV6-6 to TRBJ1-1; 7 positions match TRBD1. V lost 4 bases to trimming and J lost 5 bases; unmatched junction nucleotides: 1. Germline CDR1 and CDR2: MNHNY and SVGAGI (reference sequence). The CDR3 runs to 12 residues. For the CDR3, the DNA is TGTGCCAGCAGTTTACAGGGGACTGAAGCTTTCTTT. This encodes CASSLQGTEAFF.

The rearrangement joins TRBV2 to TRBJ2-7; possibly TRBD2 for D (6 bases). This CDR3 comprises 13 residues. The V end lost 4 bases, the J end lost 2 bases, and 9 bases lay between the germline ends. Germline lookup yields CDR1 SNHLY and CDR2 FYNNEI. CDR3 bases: TGTGCCAGCAGTGGACAGCGGGCCTACGAGCAGTACTTC. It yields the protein CASSGQRAYEQYF.

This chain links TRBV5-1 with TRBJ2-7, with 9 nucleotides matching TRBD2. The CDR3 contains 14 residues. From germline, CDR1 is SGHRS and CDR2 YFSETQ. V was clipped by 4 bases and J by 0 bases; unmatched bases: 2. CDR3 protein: CASSPTSGSYEQYF. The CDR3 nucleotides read TGCGCCAGCAGCCCGACTAGCGGCTCCTACGAGCAGTACTTC.

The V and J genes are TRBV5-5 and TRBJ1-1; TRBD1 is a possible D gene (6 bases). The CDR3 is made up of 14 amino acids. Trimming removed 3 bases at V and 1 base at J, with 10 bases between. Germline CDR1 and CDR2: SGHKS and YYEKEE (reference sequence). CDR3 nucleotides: TGTGCCAGCAGCTGGACAGTAAGGAACACTGAAGCTTTCTTT. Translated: CASSWTVRNTEAFF.